This T cell receptor (beta chain) was retrieved from a study of blood T cell repertoires in COVID-19. About the research overall: Donors in the United States, Italy and Spain gave samples during acute or convalescent COVID-19. The analysed material was cDNA or gDNA that came from T cells, B-cell-depleted T cells, or PBMCs.

V was clipped by 8 bases and J by 9 bases, with 11 bases between them. This CDR3 region has 12 residues. CDR1 is MDHEN, CDR2 SYDVKM, per germline. How the authors handled the data: Reference gene primer amplification in the assay estimated nucleated cell counts. Sequenced by immunoSEQ multiplex PCR; TCRdb stores in-frame clones only, minus some. V and J calls and clone size follow that table, whereas D and trimming were derived from the DNA. The table has 200,000 or so clones, about 88% seen once. The receptor's source is a man in his 70s with active or convalescent COVID-19. The chain is built from TRBV28 and TRBJ1-6, with D unresolved. What was sequenced was peripheral blood. The CDR3 protein is CASRPKSSPLHF. As DNA, the CDR3 is TGTGCCAGCCGCCCGAAGAGTTCACCCCTCCACTTT.